The T cell receptor beta chain described here comes from a study of siplizumab effects on memory and regulatory T cells (dated by TCRdb to the late 2010s). About the full investigation: The study examined how the anti-CD2 antibody siplizumab affects alloreactive T-cell subsets in allogeneic mixed lymphocyte reactions built from human PBMCs. Overall study outcomes, separate from this receptor: Of the alloreactive CD4+ clones that could be mapped, the Treg-derived share averaged about 70% with siplizumab compared with around 25% in control reactions. Sequences below about 10^-5 frequency were poorly captured, so only a minor fraction of alloreactive clones could be mapped to unstimulated subsets. Siplizumab significantly reduced the cumulative frequency of alloreactive sequences traceable to unstimulated CD4+ memory T cells. Greater diversity appeared to be present in unstimulated naive T cells than in memory T cells, and a substantial contribution to the alloresponse seemed to be made by naive cells. The suppressive function of proliferating Tregs from siplizumab cultures was not functionally confirmed. Roughly 80-97% of proliferating CD4+ or CD8+ clones could not be assigned a naive or memory phenotype.

Library preparation employed the immunoSEQ multiplex PCR assay. The deep sequencing platform assayed approximately 10^5 TCR templates per sample. Genomic DNA extracted from sorted T cells was used for TCRbeta CDR3 sequencing. Per the authors' processing: The R programming language was used for clonal analysis of TCRbeta CDR3 data. Alloreactive CD4+ and CD8+ clones were defined by comparing unstimulated samples with post-reaction CFSE-low samples. Regulatory or non-regulatory origin of alloreactive CD4+ clones was assigned by matching sequences to the sorted unstimulated Treg and non-Treg repertoires. In its TCRdb copy, this immuneACCESS table keeps in-frame sequences only and misses some clones. Where compared with another copy, unresolved V genes explain less than half of these, and the others have no known cause. That table is the source of V, J and clone size, and D and trimming were worked out from the DNA. Counted in this sample were nearly 85,000 clones; 85% to 95% of them appeared once. The ten top clones hold under 20% of the sample.

Sorted unstimulated T cells, along with proliferating T cells recovered from mixed lymphocyte reactions, underwent TCRbeta CDR3 sequencing. Fresh whole blood from approximately 10 HLA-typed healthy donors was used to isolate PBMCs. CDR1 and CDR2 are drawn from the germline V gene (reference sequence): MNHEY, SMNVEV. From cysteine to phenylalanine, the CDR3 is 15 amino acids long. The retained sequence is limited to the CDR3, 45 bases, with the frame set at the first base. The junction shows trimming of 4 bases on V and 1 base on J, plus 13 bases between the germline ends. As concerns this clone: It lacks a known antigen. No quality values exist for individual bases; no much larger clone is one base distant.

The V and J segments used are TRBV27 and TRBJ1-1, with no confident D gene call. Sequenced input: CD8+ T cells sorted from blood. The TCR was taken from a human donor in good health. The CDR3 here reads CASSSDPGPNTEAFF. The DNA is as follows: TGTGCCAGCAGTTCAGACCCGGGTCCGAACACTGAAGCTTTCTTT.